Listed below are T cell receptor beta chains from one sample, sequenced in a study of TIL therapy for anti-PD-1-resistant metastatic lung cancer. Clones were read by immunoSEQ multiplex PCR, and TCRdb kept only the in-frame ones, dropping some. This table has about 21,000 clones, about two thirds appearing once. This sample comprised blood, obtained at baseline. Receptors originate from a person aged 25 to 85 with non-small cell lung cancer. Both conserved end residues are part of each CDR3.

J gene,V gene,CDR3 protein
TRBJ1-5,TRBV1,CTSSQGQDSRNQPQHF
TRBJ1-2,TRBV5-4,CASSLEFGGAGYGYTF
TRBJ2-5,TRBV29-1,CSVEAGVGETQYF
TRBJ2-7,TRBV5-6,CASSLGHYEQYF
TRBJ2-6,TRBV29-1,CSVLKSSGANVLTF
TRBJ2-5,TRBV3-1/TRBV3-2,CASSQNLGYQETQYF
TRBJ2-3,TRBV19,CASSIGGRAQDTQYF
TRBJ2-1,TRBV3-1/TRBV3-2,CASSQETSEQFF
TRBJ1-6,TRBV27,CASSPDRPNSPLHF
TRBJ1-6,TRBV6-5,CASWDRVSPLHF
TRBJ1-1,TRBV12-3/TRBV12-4,CAIWGTGDTEAFF
TRBJ1-1,TRBV3-1/TRBV3-2,CASSKGQSNTEAFF
TRBJ2-7,TRBV2,CASSEADGYEQYF
TRBJ1-2,TRBV15,CATSREIGDNYGYTF
TRBJ2-1,TRBV7-8,CASSNALASGNNEQFF
TRBJ1-1,TRBV27,CASMSIGTSRTEAFF
TRBJ2-5,TRBV12-3/TRBV12-4,CASSLDEETQYF
TRBJ1-2,TRBV4-3,CASSQDPAANYGYTF
TRBJ2-1,TRBV7-9,CASSLSLAGTYNEQFF
TRBJ2-3,TRBV3-1/TRBV3-2,CASSQVTQGGTDTQYF
TRBJ1-5,TRBV18,CASSPGDRDNQPQHF
TRBJ2-1,TRBV5-6,CASSSPGLAGVNEQFF
TRBJ2-3,TRBV9,CASSARLAGIDTQYF
TRBJ1-1,TRBV11-1,CASSPQTNTEAFF
TRBJ1-1,TRBV2,CASSERGAWNTEAFF
TRBJ1-1,TRBV5-6,CASSLGWGTEAFF
TRBJ1-2,TRBV5-4,CASRAPGGNYGYTF
TRBJ2-5,TRBV5-1,CASSLDSGRYETQYF
TRBJ1-6,TRBV3-1/TRBV3-2,CASSQDGNSPLHF
TRBJ2-4,TRBV7-2,CASSRTSGGAPAKNIQYF
TRBJ2-7,TRBV20-1,CSARRDYEQYF
TRBJ2-5,TRBV6-5,CASSGQGGAQETQYF
TRBJ1-3,TRBV18,CASSPTPGLLGNTIYF
TRBJ2-1,TRBV7-2,CASSLDLLAGAGEQFF
TRBJ2-1,TRBV6-5,CASSLSGGAYNEQFF
TRBJ2-4,TRBV4-3,CASSQAWGLGNIQYF
TRBJ2-3,TRBV2,CASREFTDTQYF
TRBJ2-1,TRBV7-2,CASSFSAGTYNEQFF
TRBJ2-3,TRBV11-3,CASSPPGLAGGVADTQYF
TRBJ2-6,TRBV10-3,CAISESRTNSGANVLTF
TRBJ1-5,TRBV27,CASSLSTEVTAYNQPQHF
TRBJ2-2,TRBV5-1,CASSVAGRNTGELFF
TRBJ2-7,TRBV30,CAWSRGIAGVREQYF
TRBJ2-3,TRBV30,CAWSLGTSGSTDTQYF
TRBJ1-1,TRBV25-1,CASSQQGGAEAFF
TRBJ2-1,TRBV6-5,CASSLAGGTYNEQFF